Reported below is one T cell receptor beta chain. Donors were Caucasian adults residing in Nashville, Tennessee, USA. The sample originates from a study of shared clonotypes between healthy human individuals. The assay was immunoSEQ multiplex PCR, and TCRdb's table has in-frame clones only and misses some. The sample shows hundreds of thousands of clones, more than 70% of them seen only once. This CDR3 has 17 residues. The V gene's germline CDR1 is WSHSY and CDR2 SAAADI. The V and J ends lost 2 bases and 0 bases, in that order; junction bases with no gene match: 5. The J gene is TRBJ2-7, the V gene TRBV10-2; 12 bases fit TRBD2. The sequence derives from a woman aged 30 to 39 in good health. Sequencing was carried out using memory CD4+ T cells sorted from blood. As for subset: CD45RA-negative fraction. In DNA, the CDR3 is TGCGCCAGCAGTGAGGGGACTAGCGGGCGTGGCTCCTACGAGCAGTACTTC. Translation gives CASSEGTSGRGSYEQYF.